The 18 T cell receptor beta chains given below trace back to one sample, sequenced in a study of T cell changes during pregnancy in multiple sclerosis. Assay used: immunoSEQ multiplex PCR; TCRdb lists only in-frame clones, some missing. Of 55,000 to 70,000 clones in the sample, 90% to 95% are singletons; the top ten hold more than 1.5%. Sequenced here: peripheral blood, sampled after pregnancy. The receptors were sampled from a female donor with multiple sclerosis, enrolled in a pregnancy study.

The chain couples TRBV19 to TRBJ2-1; 13 nucleotides align to TRBD2. V lost 10 bases, J lost 10 bases, and 13 bases stayed unmatched. Germline CDR1 LNHDA, CDR2 SQIVND (reference sequence). This CDR3 region has 15 residues. CDR3 DNA sequence: TGTGCCACCGTGACCGGGACTAGCGGGATCAGGGAGCAGTTCTTC. Protein sequence: CATVTGTSGIREQFF.

The chain couples TRBV5-1 to TRBJ2-1; maybe TRBD1 (6 bases). Germline CDR1 is SGHRS and CDR2 is YFSETQ. V was cut by 4 bases and J by 4 bases, with 15 bases left in between. The CDR3 length is 15 residues. The CDR3 DNA reads as TGCGCCAGCAGCCGGGACAAGCTCTCTTACAATGAGCAGTTCTTC. Translated: CASSRDKLSYNEQFF.

The chain joins TRBV5-6 to TRBJ1-2; no firm D call. V dropped 0 bases and J dropped 6 bases, with 9 bases sitting between them. Germline V gives CDR1 SGHDT, CDR2 YYEEEE. The CDR3 length is 13 residues. This chain's CDR3 is CASSLVEAHGYTF. For the CDR3, the DNA is TGTGCCAGCAGCTTGGTGGAGGCCCATGGCTACACCTTC. The full variable domain, its missing parts supplied by reference TRBV5-6 and TRBJ1-2, is DAGVTQSPTHLIKTRGQQVTLRCSPKSGHDTVSWYQQALGQGPQFIFQYYEEEERQRGNFPDRFSGHQFPNYSSELNVNALLLGDSALYLCASSLVEAHGYTFGSGTRLTVV.

The chain carries TRBV15 and TRBJ2-1; possibly TRBD2 for D (5 bases). Germline CDR1 and CDR2: LNHNV and YYDKDF (reference sequence). This CDR3 is built from 15 residues. V lost 0 bases to trimming and J lost 4 bases, with 10 bases between them. DNA for the CDR3: TGTGCCACCAGCAGAGACGGGATGCCTTACAATGAGCAGTTCTTC. Translating it yields CATSRDGMPYNEQFF.

This clone was counted only a few times. This chain links TRBV6-5 with TRBJ2-2; tentative D call: TRBD1 (6 bases). Trimming stripped 8 bases from V and 3 bases from J, with 13 bases between. The germline CDR1 and CDR2 sequences are MNHEY and SVGAGI. This CDR3 spans 14 amino acids. In DNA, the CDR3 is TGTGCCAGCGATGAGGGGACACACACCGGGGAGCTGTTTTTT. Amino acid sequence: CASDEGTHTGELFF.

A single count supports this clone. The J gene is TRBJ2-7, the V gene TRBV9; no clear D gene. The CDR3 consists of 14 residues. Germline CDR1 SGDLS, CDR2 YYNGEE. Trimming removed 0 bases from V and 3 bases from J, with 10 bases in between. CDR3 sequence: CASSVATSGYEQYF. CDR3 sequence (DNA): TGTGCCAGCAGCGTAGCTACTTCAGGCTACGAGCAGTACTTC.

This clone was recorded only once. V and J are TRBV2 and TRBJ2-3; tentative D call: TRBD2 (5 bases). CDR3 length: 16 amino acids. V shed 1 base and J shed 4 bases, with 15 bases lying between them. Per the germline V gene, CDR1 is SNHLY and CDR2 is FYNNEI. CDR3 amino acids: CASSEVGGAVPDTQYF. The CDR3 DNA follows: TGTGCCAGCAGTGAAGTCGGCGGAGCGGTCCCAGATACGCAGTATTTT.

This clone was found once. The chain combines TRBV11-3 with TRBJ2-7; D is possibly TRBD2 (6 bases). The CDR3 consists of 16 residues. Trimming removed 5 bases at V and 7 bases at J, with 24 bases between. Germline V gives CDR1 SGHNT, CDR2 YENEEA. The CDR3 DNA sequence: TGTGCCAGCAGCCCCGGTTGGGCGGAGGGACGAGGAGAGCAGTACTTC. Its protein is CASSPGWAEGRGEQYF.

V and J are TRBV9 and TRBJ2-3, with D hard to call. Germline CDR1 SGDLS, CDR2 YYNGEE. This CDR3 has 13 residues. Trimming removed 1 base from V and 4 bases from J, with 7 bases in between. The CDR3 region is CASSVSSADTQYF. Written as DNA, the CDR3 is TGTGCCAGCAGCGTATCGAGCGCAGATACGCAGTATTTT. The full variable domain, with the rest looked up from reference TRBV9 and TRBJ2-3, is DSGVTQTPKHLITATGQRVTLRCSPRSGDLSVYWYQQSLDQGLQFLIQYYNGEERAKGNILERFSAQQFPDLHSELNLSSLELGDSALYFCASSVSSADTQYFGPGTRLTVL.

This chain joins TRBV15 and TRBJ1-4, with D maybe TRBD1 (5 bases). Looked up from germline, CDR1 is LNHNV and CDR2 is YYDKDF (reference sequence). CDR3 length: 16 amino acids. V was shortened by 2 bases and J by 1 base, with 11 bases between the two germline ends. This CDR3 reads CATSRNPGLTNEKLFF. The CDR3 bases are TGTGCCACCAGCAGAAACCCGGGACTAACTAATGAAAAACTGTTTTTT. The full variable domain, completed using reference TRBV15 and TRBJ1-4, is DAMVIQNPRYQVTQFGKPVTLSCSQTLNHNVMYWYQQKSSQAPKLLFHYYDKDFNNEADTPDNFQSRRPNTSFCFLDIRSPGLGDTAMYLCATSRNPGLTNEKLFFGSGTQLSVL.

This clone was seen once. The genes are TRBV28 and TRBJ2-7, with a tentative D call TRBD1 (5 bases). Germline V lookup: CDR1 MDHEN, CDR2 SYDVKM. The CDR3 covers 16 residues. With 5 bases removed from V and 6 bases from J, the gap between germline ends came to 23 bases. The DNA of the CDR3 is TGTGCCAGCAGTCCGCAGGGAAGCGCCCTTTTCTCCGAGCAGTACTTC. Translating it yields CASSPQGSALFSEQYF.

The CDR3, as DNA: TGTGCCAGCAGTCTCCGGGACAGGGCCTACAATGAGCAGTTCTTC. This gives the protein CASSLRDRAYNEQFF. J is TRBJ2-1 and V is TRBV6-5; 9 nucleotides match TRBD1. The CDR3 has 15 amino acids. The J segment lost 2 bases and the V segment lost 5 bases, leaving 4 bases of the junction unmatched. The germline gives CDR1 MNHEY, CDR2 SVGAGI.

This chain uses TRBV4-1 with TRBJ1-4; no clear D. V was shortened by 0 bases and J by 7 bases, with 18 bases between the two germline ends. Germline V gene sequence: CDR1 MGHRA, CDR2 YSYEKL. The CDR3 runs to 17 residues. CDR3 nucleotides: TGCGCCAGCAGCCAAGATAGACTCTCTGGTGGAGTTGAAAAACTGTTTTTT. Translating it yields CASSQDRLSGGVEKLFF.

V gene TRBV7-2 combines with J gene TRBJ1-5; 9 bases line up with TRBD1. J gave up 5 bases and V 5 bases, and 7 bases lay outside the gene matches. The CDR3 is made up of 15 amino acids. CDR1 and CDR2 from the germline V gene are SGHTA and FQGNSA. Here the CDR3 reads CASSRTGDGYQPQHF. CDR3 in DNA: TGTGCCAGCAGCAGGACAGGGGATGGCTATCAGCCCCAGCATTTT. The variable domain in full, completed from reference TRBV7-2 and TRBJ1-5, reads GAGVSQSPSNKVTEKGKDVELRCDPISGHTALYWYRQSLGQGLEFLIYFQGNSAPDKSGLPSDRFSAERTGGSVSTLTIQRTQQEDSAVYLCASSRTGDGYQPQHFGDGTRLSIL.

The rearrangement uses TRBV19 and TRBJ1-2, with 7 positions matching TRBD1. With V trimmed by 2 bases and J by 2 bases, 5 bases remained unmatched. The germline V gene has CDR1 LNHDA and CDR2 SQIVND (reference sequence). The CDR3 has 15 amino acids. CDR3 nucleotides: TGTGCCAGTAGTATATTGGCAGGGGGGAACTATGGCTACACCTTC. The encoded protein is CASSILAGGNYGYTF.

This sequence joins TRBV27 and TRBJ1-1; D is perhaps TRBD1 (6 bases). Trimming removed 7 bases from V and 5 bases from J, with 26 bases in between. The CDR3 is made up of 17 amino acids. Germline V gives CDR1 MNHEY, CDR2 SMNVEV (reference sequence). The CDR3 loop reads CASTPTGHPNPGTEAFF. In DNA, the CDR3 is TGTGCCAGCACCCCTACGGGACATCCTAACCCGGGGACTGAAGCTTTCTTT.

This sequence joins TRBV7-2 and TRBJ2-1, with 11 bases fitting TRBD2. Germline V CDR1 and CDR2: SGHTA, FQGNSA. The CDR3 is 15 amino acids. The J segment lost 9 bases and the V segment lost 6 bases, leaving 10 bases of the junction unmatched. The CDR3 bases are TGTGCCAGCAGATCTGGCATAGCGGGAGGGCCTGAGCAGTTCTTC. It codes for CASRSGIAGGPEQFF.

The chain employs TRBV5-6 and TRBJ2-7; TRBD1 is a possible D gene (6 bases). V gave up 4 bases and J gave up 3 bases, with 14 bases separating them. The CDR3 consists of 14 residues. Germline V lookup: CDR1 SGHDT, CDR2 YYEEEE. CDR3 sequence (DNA): TGTGCCAGCAGCGGGGTTGGACAGCTCTACGAGCAGTACTTC. It codes for CASSGVGQLYEQYF.